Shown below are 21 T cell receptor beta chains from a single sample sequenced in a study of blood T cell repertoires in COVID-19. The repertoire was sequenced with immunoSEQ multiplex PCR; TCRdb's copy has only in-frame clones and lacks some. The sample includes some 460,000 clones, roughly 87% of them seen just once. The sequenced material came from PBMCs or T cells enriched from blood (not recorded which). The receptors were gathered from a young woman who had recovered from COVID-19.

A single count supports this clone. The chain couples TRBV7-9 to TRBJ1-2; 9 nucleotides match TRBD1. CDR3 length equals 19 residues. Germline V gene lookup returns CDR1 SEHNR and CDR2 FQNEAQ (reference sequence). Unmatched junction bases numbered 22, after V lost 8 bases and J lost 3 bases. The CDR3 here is CASPSGPNPGQGFDYGYTF. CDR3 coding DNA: TGTGCCAGCCCCTCAGGTCCAAATCCGGGACAGGGTTTCGACTATGGCTACACCTTC.

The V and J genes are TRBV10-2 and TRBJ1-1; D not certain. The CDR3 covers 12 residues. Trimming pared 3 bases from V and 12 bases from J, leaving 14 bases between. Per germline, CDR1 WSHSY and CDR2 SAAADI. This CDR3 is CASSEVEGLSFF. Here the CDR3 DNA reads TGCGCCAGCAGTGAAGTCGAGGGTTTGTCTTTCTTT.

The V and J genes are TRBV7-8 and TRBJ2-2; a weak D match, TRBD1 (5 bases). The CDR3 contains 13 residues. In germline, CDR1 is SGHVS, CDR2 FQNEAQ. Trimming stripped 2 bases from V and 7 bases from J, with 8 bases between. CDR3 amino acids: CASSLTRGGELFF. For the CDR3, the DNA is TGTGCCAGCAGCTTAACAAGGGGCGGGGAGCTGTTTTTT.

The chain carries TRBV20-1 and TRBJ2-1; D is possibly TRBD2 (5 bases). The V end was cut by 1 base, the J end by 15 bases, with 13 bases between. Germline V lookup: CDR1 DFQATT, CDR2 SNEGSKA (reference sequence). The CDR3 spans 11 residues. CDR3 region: CSARGTSRRFF. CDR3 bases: TGCAGTGCTAGAGGGACTTCCCGGCGGTTCTTC.

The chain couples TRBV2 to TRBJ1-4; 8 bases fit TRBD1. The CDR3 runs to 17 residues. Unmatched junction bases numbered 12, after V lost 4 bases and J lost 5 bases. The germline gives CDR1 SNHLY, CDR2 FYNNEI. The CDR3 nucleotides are TGTGCCAGCAGTGTTATCGTGGGGGGACAGGCGAATGAAAAACTGTTTTTT. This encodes CASSVIVGGQANEKLFF. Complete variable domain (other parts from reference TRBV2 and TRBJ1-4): EPEVTQTPSHQVTQMGQEVILRCVPISNHLYFYWYRQILGQKVEFLVSFYNNEISEKSEIFDDQFSVERPDGSNFTLKIRSTKLEDSAMYFCASSVIVGGQANEKLFFGSGTQLSVL.

The CDR3 DNA reads as TGCGCCAGCAGCTTAAACCAGGACAGGGGAAACATTCAGTACTTC. Its translation is CASSLNQDRGNIQYF. V is TRBV5-1 and J is TRBJ2-4; TRBD1 matches 9 bases. This CDR3 contains 15 residues. The germline gives CDR1 SGHRS, CDR2 YFSETQ. The V and J ends lost 2 bases and 6 bases, in that order; junction bases with no gene match: 6.

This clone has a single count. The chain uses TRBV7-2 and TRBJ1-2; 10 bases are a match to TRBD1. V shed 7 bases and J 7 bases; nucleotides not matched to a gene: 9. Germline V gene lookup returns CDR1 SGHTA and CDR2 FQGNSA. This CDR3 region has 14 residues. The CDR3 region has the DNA TGTGCCAGCAAAAGACAGGGGGCAGTCTCTGGCTACACCTTC. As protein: CASKRQGAVSGYTF.

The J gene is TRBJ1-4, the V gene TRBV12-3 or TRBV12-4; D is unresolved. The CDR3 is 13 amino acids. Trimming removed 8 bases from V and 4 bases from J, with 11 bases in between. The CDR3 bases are TGTGCCAGCCGCCGGGAGTATAATGAAAAACTGTTTTTT. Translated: CASRREYNEKLFF.

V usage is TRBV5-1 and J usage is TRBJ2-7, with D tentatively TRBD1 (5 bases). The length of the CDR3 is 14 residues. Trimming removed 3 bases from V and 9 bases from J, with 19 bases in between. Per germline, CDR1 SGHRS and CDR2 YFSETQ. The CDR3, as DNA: TGCGCCAGCAGCTCAGGGTTCCCCGGATTCGGGCAGTACTTC. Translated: CASSSGFPGFGQYF.

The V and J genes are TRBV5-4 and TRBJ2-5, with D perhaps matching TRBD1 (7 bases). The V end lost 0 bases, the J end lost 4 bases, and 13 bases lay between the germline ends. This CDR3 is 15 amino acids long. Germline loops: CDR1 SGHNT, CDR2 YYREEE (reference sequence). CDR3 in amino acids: CASSLDRGGVETQYF. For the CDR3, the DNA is TGTGCCAGCAGCTTGGACAGGGGAGGAGTAGAGACCCAGTACTTC.

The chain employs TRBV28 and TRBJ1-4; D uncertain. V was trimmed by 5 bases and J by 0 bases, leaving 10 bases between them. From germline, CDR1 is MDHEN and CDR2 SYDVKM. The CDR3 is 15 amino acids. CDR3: CASSRRLTTNEKLFF. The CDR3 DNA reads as TGTGCCAGCAGTCGGCGGTTAACAACTAATGAAAAACTGTTTTTT. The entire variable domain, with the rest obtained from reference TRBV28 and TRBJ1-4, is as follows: DVKVTQSSRYLVKRTGEKVFLECVQDMDHENMFWYRQDPGLGLRLIYFSYDVKMKEKGDIPEGYSVSREKKERFSLILESASTNQTSMYLCASSRRLTTNEKLFFGSGTQLSVL.

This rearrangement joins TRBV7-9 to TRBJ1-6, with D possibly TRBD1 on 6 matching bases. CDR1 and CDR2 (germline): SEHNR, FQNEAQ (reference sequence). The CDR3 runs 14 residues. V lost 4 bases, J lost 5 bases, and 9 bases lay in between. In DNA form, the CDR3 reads TGTGCCAGCAGCTACAGGGAGAATAATTCACCCCTCCACTTT. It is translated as CASSYRENNSPLHF.

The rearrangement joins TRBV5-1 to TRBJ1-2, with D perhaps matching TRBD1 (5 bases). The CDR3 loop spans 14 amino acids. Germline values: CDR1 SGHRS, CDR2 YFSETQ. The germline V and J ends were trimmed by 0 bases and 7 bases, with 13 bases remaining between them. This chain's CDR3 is CASSLGQTSGGYTF. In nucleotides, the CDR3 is TGCGCCAGCAGCTTGGGACAGACCTCGGGTGGCTACACCTTC.

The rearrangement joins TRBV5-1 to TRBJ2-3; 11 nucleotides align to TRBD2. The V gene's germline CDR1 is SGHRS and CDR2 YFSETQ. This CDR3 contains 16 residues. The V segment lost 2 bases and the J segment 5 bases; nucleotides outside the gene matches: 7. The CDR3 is CASSFVSGGALDTQYF. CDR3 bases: TGCGCCAGCAGCTTTGTTAGCGGGGGGGCCCTAGATACGCAGTATTTT.

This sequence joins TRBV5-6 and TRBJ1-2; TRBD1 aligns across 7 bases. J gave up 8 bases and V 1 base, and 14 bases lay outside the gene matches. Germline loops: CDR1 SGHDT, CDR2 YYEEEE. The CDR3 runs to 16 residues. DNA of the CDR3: TGTGCCAGCAGCTTGAGTGCGGCAGGGGGTTGGTACGGCTACACCTTC. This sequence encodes CASSLSAAGGWYGYTF.

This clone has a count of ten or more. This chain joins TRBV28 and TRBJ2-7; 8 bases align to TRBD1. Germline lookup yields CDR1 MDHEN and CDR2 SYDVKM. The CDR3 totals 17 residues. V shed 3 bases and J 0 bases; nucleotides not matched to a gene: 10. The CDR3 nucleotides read TGTGCCAGCAGTTTCAAACCCCGGGACAGGAGCTCCTACGAGCAGTACTTC. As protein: CASSFKPRDRSSYEQYF.

The CDR3 nucleotides read TGCGCCAGCAGTCAATCGGCGGGTTCTGGAAACACCATATATTTT. Translation: CASSQSAGSGNTIYF. The chain links TRBV23-1 to TRBJ1-3; D remains unclear. TRBV23-1 is an open reading frame, and its role is uncertain. V was trimmed by 0 bases and J by 1 base, leaving 7 bases between them. This CDR3 has 15 residues.

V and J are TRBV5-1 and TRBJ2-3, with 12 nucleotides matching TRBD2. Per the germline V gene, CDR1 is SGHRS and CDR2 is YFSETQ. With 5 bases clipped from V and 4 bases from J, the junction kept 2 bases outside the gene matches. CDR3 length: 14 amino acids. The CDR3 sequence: CASSRTSGADTQYF. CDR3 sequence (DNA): TGCGCCAGCAGTCGGACTAGCGGGGCAGATACGCAGTATTTT.

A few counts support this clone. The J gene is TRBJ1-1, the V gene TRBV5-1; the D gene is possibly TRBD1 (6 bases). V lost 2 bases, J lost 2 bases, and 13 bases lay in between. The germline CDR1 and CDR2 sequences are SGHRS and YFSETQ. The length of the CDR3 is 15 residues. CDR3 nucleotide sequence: TGCGCCAGCAGCTTTAGGACAGAAGCTAACACTGAAGCTTTCTTT. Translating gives CASSFRTEANTEAFF.

CDR3 sequence: CASSSITDTVTYEQYF. In DNA form, the CDR3 reads TGTGCCAGCAGTTCCATAACGGACACCGTGACCTACGAGCAGTACTTC. The chain links TRBV28 to TRBJ2-7; TRBD1 is a possible D gene (5 bases). The CDR3 spans 16 residues. CDR1 MDHEN and CDR2 SYDVKM come from the germline V gene. The V and J ends lost 4 bases and 2 bases respectively, with 18 bases between them.

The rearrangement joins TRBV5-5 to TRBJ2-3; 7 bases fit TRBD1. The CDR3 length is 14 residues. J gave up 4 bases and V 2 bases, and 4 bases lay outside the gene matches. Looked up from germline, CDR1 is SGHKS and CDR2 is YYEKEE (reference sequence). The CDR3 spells CASSFPTGADTQYF. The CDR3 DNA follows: TGTGCCAGCAGCTTCCCCACAGGGGCAGATACGCAGTATTTT.